These 10 T cell receptor beta chains were all obtained from the same sample, sequenced in a study of T cell repertoires in cytomegalovirus infection. The antigens for these receptors are not known. TCRdb reanalysed the reads using MiXCR and keeps one entry per CDR3 protein. The repertoire holds roughly 920,000 distinct CDR3 sequences, 31% seen once, with around an eighth in the top ten. The sequencing used cultured CD8+ T cells from PBMCs, collected from culture after CMV antigen stimulation. The source of these receptors is a human donor in good health (CMV status not recorded). Some clones in this sample may be carry-over from other donors' samples.

The chain joins TRBV24-1 to TRBJ2-1; no clear D gene. Trimming left V 0 bases short and J 6 bases short, with 5 bases between. Per germline, CDR1 KGHDR and CDR2 SFDVKD. The CDR3 is 13 residues long. CDR3 in amino acids: CATSDLIPNEQFF. DNA of the CDR3: TGTGCCACCAGTGATTTGATTCCCAATGAGCAGTTCTTC.

A few counts support this clonotype. The rearrangement joins TRBV9 to TRBJ2-3, with a possible D match to TRBD2 (7 bases). Trimming cost V 0 bases and J 2 bases, with 10 bases left between them. The germline CDR1 and CDR2 sequences are SGDLS and YYNGEE. The CDR3 extends over 15 amino acids. As DNA, the CDR3 is TGTGCCAGCAGCGTAGGGGGGGGCTACACAGATACGCAGTATTTT. This codes for CASSVGGGYTDTQYF.

The V gene is TRBV6-6, the J gene TRBJ2-7, with TRBD1 identical over 8 bases. Trimming at V came to 2 bases and at J to 0 bases, leaving 12 bases not matched to a gene. Germline CDR1 is MNHNY and CDR2 is SVGAGI (reference sequence). This CDR3 is 18 amino acids long. The CDR3 sequence: CASSYLRDRRRRSYEQYV. CDR3 coding DNA: TGTGCCAGCAGTTACCTCCGGGACAGGAGGAGACGCTCCTACGAGCAGTACGTC.

As to this clonotype: An end of the junction differs from the germline gene, which may be a read error. This sequence joins TRBV7-6 and TRBJ2-7; 10 bases are shared with TRBD1. In germline, CDR1 is SGHVS, CDR2 FNYEAQ. The CDR3 totals 18 residues. CDR3 nucleotides: TGTGTCAGCAGCCTTAAGGGGACAGGGGTAGTCCCCAGGGACGAGCAGTACTTC. This sequence encodes CVSSLKGTGVVPRDEQYF.

V and J are TRBV5-1 and TRBJ2-3; 8 positions agree with TRBD1. The ends lost 4 bases at V and 0 bases at J; junction bases unmatched: 13. CDR3 length equals 18 residues. Looked up from germline, CDR1 is SGHRS and CDR2 is YFSETQ. In DNA, the CDR3 is TGCGCCAGCAGCCAGCAGCCACCAGGGGGCATAAGCACAGATACGCAGTATTTT. It yields the protein CASSQQPPGGISTDTQYF.

This clonotype was found once. This sequence joins TRBV6-5 and TRBJ2-2, with TRBD1 matching 10 bases. The CDR3 is 16 residues long. Unmatched junction bases numbered 3, after V lost 0 bases and J lost 5 bases. The germline CDR1 and CDR2 sequences are MNHEY and SVGAGI. The CDR3 DNA reads TGTGCCAGCAGTTACTCCGGGACAGGGGTGACCGGGGAGCTGTTTTTT. As protein: CASSYSGTGVTGELFF.

This clonotype has just a few counts. The V and J genes are TRBV7-6 and TRBJ1-4; possibly TRBD1 for D (5 bases). The length of the CDR3 is 18 residues. V was cut by 3 bases and J by 0 bases, with 17 bases left in between. Germline CDR1 reads SGHVS; CDR2 reads FNYEAQ. CDR3 nucleotide sequence: TGTGCCAGCAGCTTCCCATCCAGGACAACTGCAACTAATGAAAAACTGTTTTTT. This gives the protein CASSFPSRTTATNEKLFF.

This clonotype was counted a few times. The CDR3 loop reads CASKIEGWVGELFF. CDR3 DNA sequence: TGTGCCAGCAAAATCGAGGGTTGGGTCGGGGAGCTGTTTTTT. V is TRBV19 and J is TRBJ2-2; possible D gene TRBD2, 5 bases. Trimming removed 9 bases from V and 7 bases from J, with 18 bases in between. The CDR3 totals 14 residues. Germline V gene lookup returns CDR1 LNHDA and CDR2 SQIVND (reference sequence). Full variable domain (rest looked up from reference TRBV19 and TRBJ2-2): DGGITQSPKYLFRKEGQNVTLSCEQNLNHDAMYWYRQDPGQGLRLIYYSQIVNDFQKGDIAEGYSVSREKKESFPLTVTSAQKNPTAFYLCASKIEGWVGELFFGEGSRLTVL.

This clonotype has only a few counts. At one end, the junction sequence differs from germline, possibly due to a read error. The genes are TRBV12-3 or TRBV12-4 and TRBJ2-4; a possible D gene is TRBD2 (6 bases). CDR3 length: 14 residues. This CDR3 is CASTPFPGTYPEKF. CDR3 DNA: TGTGCCAGCACCCCTTTTCCCGGGACTTACCCGGAGAAGTTC.

J is TRBJ2-3 and V is TRBV6-2 or TRBV6-3; no clear D. CDR3 size: 12 residues. The germline V gene encodes CDR1 MNHEY and CDR2 SVGEGT. With 11 bases removed from V and 6 bases from J, the gap between germline ends came to 15 bases. In DNA form, the CDR3 reads TGTGCCGCGAGGACCCGCCCCGATACGCAGTATTTT. Protein: CAARTRPDTQYF.